This T cell receptor (beta chain) was documented in a study of shared clonotypes between healthy human individuals. On the study more broadly: The study drew on two women and three men aged 18 to 49 as donors.

Regarding this clone: The antigen remains unidentified.

This CDR3 contains 15 residues. Per germline, CDR1 MNHEY and CDR2 SMNVEV (reference sequence). With V trimmed by 4 bases and J by 6 bases, 7 bases remained unmatched. A split of CD4+ cells into CD45RA+ naive and CD45RA-negative memory subsets was performed. Clones were read by immunoSEQ multiplex PCR, and TCRdb kept only the in-frame ones, dropping some. In the table there are approximately 940,000 clones, about 80% of which are singletons. Study results and caveats: Clonotype sharing among the donors was expected to vary with sequencing depth.

The clonotype originates from a young man in good health. The chain couples TRBV27 to TRBJ2-2; 8 positions match TRBD2. The specimen was memory CD4+ T cells sorted from blood. Subset defined: CD45RA-negative fraction. DNA for the CDR3: TGTGCCAGCAGTTACCGCGGGGGGTGGTCCGGGGAGCTGTTTTTT. Its protein product is CASSYRGGWSGELFF.